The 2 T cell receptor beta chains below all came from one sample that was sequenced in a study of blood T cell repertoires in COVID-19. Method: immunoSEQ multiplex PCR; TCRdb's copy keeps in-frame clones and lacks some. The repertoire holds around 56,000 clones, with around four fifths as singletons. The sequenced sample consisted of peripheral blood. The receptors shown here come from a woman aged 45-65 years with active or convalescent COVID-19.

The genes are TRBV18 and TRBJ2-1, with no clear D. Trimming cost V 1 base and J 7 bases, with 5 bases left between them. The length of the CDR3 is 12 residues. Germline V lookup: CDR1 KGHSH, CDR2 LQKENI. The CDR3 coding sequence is TGTGCCAGCTCACCACAGGAGAATGAGCAGTTCTTC. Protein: CASSPQENEQFF. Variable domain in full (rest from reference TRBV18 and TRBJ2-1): NAGVMQNPRHLVRRRGQEARLRCSPMKGHSHVYWYRQLPEEGLKFMVYLQKENIIDESGMPKERFSAEFPKEGPSILRIQQVVRGDSAAYFCASSPQENEQFFGPGTRLTVL.

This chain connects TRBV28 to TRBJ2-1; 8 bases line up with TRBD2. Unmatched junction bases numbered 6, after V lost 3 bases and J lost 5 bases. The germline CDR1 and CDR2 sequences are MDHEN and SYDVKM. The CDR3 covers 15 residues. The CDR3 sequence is CASSFGGEGNNEQFF. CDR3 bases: TGTGCCAGCAGTTTCGGGGGGGAAGGTAACAATGAGCAGTTCTTC.